The TCR beta chain under discussion was sequenced for a study of cytomegalovirus exposure and HLA in healthy donors. Findings of the study overall: Cytomegalovirus association was assigned to some 160 TCR beta chains. Equally common other TCR beta chains were less clonally expanded than HLA-associated ones, a later analysis found. As a later analysis showed, several of the most significant clusters appeared to be linked to common viral pathogens.

With 60 Vbeta and 13 Jbeta primers, the PCR was carried out. Assay: immunoSEQ multiplex PCR; the TCRdb copy retains only in-frame clones and omits some. The profile covers around 140,000 clones, with 70% to 90% appearing a single time and 1.5% taken by the ten largest. For this clone: Its antigen is unidentified.

Between the trimmed V and J ends, which lost 5 bases and 8 bases, there was a span of 10 bases. This CDR3 contains 11 residues. Germline CDR1 is SGHDT and CDR2 is YYEEEE. The donors gave bone marrow, and they were healthy. Sequencing was carried out using PBMCs. The chain employs TRBV5-6 and TRBJ1-1, with D perhaps matching TRBD1 (6 bases). The TCR originated in a man aged 35 to 55 in good health and CMV-seronegative. For the CDR3, the DNA is TGTGCCAGCAGTGAACAGGGCGAAGCTTTCTTT. This encodes CASSEQGEAFF. The entire variable domain, with the rest obtained from reference TRBV5-6 and TRBJ1-1, is as follows: DAGVTQSPTHLIKTRGQQVTLRCSPKSGHDTVSWYQQALGQGPQFIFQYYEEEERQRGNFPDRFSGHQFPNYSSELNVNALLLGDSALYLCASSEQGEAFFGQGTRLTVV.